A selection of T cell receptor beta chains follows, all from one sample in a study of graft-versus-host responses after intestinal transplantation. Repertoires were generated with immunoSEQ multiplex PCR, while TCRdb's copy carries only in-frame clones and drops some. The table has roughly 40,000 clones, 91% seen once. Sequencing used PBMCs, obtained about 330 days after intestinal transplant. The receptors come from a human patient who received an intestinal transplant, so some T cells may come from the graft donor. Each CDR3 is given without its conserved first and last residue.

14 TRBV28 ASNIGGGTTNEKLF
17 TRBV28 ASSLVLAGVTSSYNEQF
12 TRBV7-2 ASSLIAGPYEQY
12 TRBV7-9 ASSLLNLNTEAF
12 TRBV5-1 ASSFSGVQETQY
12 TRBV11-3 ASRDDSRSYEQY
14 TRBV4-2 ASSHTLAGSPDTQY
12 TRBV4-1 ASSQGPATTEAF
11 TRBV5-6 ASHRTGGYGYT
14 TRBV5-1 ASSLTGDSSGNTIY
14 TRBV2 ASSERGGVRHRGAV
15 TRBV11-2 ASSLVGWGATNEKLF
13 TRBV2 ASSQTSALQETQY
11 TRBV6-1 ASSEVYWAEAF
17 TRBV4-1 ASSQVQGFALFMNTEAF
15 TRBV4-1 ASSQPSMGDRLDTQY
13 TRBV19 ASSISPGQSYGYT
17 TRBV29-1 SVEDLGGQGLGGANVLT
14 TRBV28 ASSLGPPNAKNIQY
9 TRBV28 ASSFWETQY
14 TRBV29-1 SVEPIRQDVNYGYT
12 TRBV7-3 ASSPTGGNQPQH
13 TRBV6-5 ASSYPREQGYEQY
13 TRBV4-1 ASSQSGTSHIAQY
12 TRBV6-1 ASALLSGYDEQY
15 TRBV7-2 ASSRGQNEYSNQPQH
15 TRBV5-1 ASSLTSAMSSSYEQY
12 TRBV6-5 ASGVTGGDSPLH
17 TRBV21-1 ASSKEVVHRDRKNTEAF